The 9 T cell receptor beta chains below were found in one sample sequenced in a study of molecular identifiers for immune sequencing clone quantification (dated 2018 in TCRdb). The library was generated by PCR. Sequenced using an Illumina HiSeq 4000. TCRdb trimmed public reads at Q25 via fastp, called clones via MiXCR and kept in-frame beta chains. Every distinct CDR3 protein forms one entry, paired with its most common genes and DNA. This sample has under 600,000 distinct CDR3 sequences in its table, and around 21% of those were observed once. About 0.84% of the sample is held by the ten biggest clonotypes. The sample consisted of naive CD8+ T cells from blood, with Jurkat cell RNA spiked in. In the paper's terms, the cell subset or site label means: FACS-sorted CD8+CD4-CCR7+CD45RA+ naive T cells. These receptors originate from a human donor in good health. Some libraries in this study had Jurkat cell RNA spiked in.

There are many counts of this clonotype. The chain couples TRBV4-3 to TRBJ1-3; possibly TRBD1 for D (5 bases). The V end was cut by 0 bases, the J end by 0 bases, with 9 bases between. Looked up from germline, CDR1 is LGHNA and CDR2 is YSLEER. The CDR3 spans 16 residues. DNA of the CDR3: TGCGCCAGCAGCCAAGATTCAGGGACCTCTGGAAACACCATATATTTT. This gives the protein CASSQDSGTSGNTIYF.

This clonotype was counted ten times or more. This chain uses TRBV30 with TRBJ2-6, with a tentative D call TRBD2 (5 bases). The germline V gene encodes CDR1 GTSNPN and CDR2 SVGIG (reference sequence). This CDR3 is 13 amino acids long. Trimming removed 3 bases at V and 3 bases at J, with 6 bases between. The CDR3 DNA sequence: TGTGCCTGGAGAGGAGGTGGGGCCAACGTCCTGACTTTC. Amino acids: CAWRGGGANVLTF.

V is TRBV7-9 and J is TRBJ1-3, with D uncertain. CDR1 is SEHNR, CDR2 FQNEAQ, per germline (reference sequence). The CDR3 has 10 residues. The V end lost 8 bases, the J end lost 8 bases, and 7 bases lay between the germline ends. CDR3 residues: CASATDTIYF. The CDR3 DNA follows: TGTGCCAGCGCGACGGACACCATATATTTT.

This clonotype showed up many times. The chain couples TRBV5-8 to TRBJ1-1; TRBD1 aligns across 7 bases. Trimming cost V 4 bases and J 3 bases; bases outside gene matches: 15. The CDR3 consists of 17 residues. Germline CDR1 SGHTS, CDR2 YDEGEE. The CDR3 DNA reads TGTGCCAGCAGCACCTCAAGACAGGGAATGAAGGACACTGAAGCTTTCTTT. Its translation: CASSTSRQGMKDTEAFF.

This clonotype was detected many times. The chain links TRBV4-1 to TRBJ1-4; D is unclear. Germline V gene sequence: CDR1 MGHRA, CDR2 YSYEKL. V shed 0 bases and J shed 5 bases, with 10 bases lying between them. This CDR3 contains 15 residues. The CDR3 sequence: CASSQDSMVNEKLFF. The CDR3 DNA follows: TGCGCCAGCAGCCAAGATAGCATGGTGAATGAAAAACTGTTTTTT.

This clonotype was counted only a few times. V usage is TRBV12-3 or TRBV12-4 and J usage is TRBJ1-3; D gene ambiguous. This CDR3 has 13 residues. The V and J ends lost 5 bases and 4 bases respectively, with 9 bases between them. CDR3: CASSPPEGNTIYF. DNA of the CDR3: TGTGCCAGCAGTCCGCCGGAAGGAAACACCATATATTTT.

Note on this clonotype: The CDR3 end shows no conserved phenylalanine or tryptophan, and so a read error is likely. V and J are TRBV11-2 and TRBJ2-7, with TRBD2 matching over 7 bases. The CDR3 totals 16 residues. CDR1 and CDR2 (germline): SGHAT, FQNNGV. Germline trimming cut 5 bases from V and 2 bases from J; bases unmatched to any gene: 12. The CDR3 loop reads CASSRIGTNPTYEQYL. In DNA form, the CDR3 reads TGTGCCAGCAGCCGAATCGGGACTAACCCTACCTACGAGCAGTACCTC.

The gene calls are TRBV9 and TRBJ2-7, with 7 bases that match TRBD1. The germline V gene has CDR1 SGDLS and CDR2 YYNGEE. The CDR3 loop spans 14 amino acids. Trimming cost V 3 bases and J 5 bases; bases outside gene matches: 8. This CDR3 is CASSGVGGGHEQYF. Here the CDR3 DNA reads TGTGCCAGCAGCGGAGTAGGGGGCGGGCACGAGCAGTACTTC. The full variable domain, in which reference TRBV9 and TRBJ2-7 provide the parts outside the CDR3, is DSGVTQTPKHLITATGQRVTLRCSPRSGDLSVYWYQQSLDQGLQFLIQYYNGEERAKGNILERFSAQQFPDLHSELNLSSLELGDSALYFCASSGVGGGHEQYFGPGTRLTVT.

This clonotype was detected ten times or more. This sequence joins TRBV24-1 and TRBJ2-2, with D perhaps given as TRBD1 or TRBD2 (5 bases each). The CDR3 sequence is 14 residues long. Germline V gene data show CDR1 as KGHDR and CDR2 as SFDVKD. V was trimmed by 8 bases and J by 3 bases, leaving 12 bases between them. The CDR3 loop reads CATNGARDTGELFF. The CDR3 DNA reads TGTGCCACCAACGGGGCGCGGGACACCGGGGAGCTGTTTTTT.